The rows below give T cell receptor beta chains drawn from one sample of a study of beta chain features in type 1 diabetes. The assay was immunoSEQ multiplex PCR, and TCRdb's table has in-frame clones only and misses some. Here the sample spans 200,000 to 250,000 clones, more than 11% being singletons. Sample: naive CD4+ T cells from blood. The receptors shown here come from a man aged 25 to 45 with type 1 diabetes. Both conserved end residues are part of each CDR3. A D gene is named only where the DNA matches it firmly. A row's size may be missing; if present it is once, few, many or a size class.

J: TRBJ1-1; D: .; size: few; length: 13; V: TRBV7-9; CDR3: CASQEGGYTEAFF; DNA: TGTGCCAGCCAAGAAGGGGGTTACACTGAAGCTTTCTTT
J: TRBJ1-1; D: TRBD1; size: .; length: 17; V: TRBV5-6; CDR3: CASSFGDRQGWHTEAFF; DNA: TGTGCCAGCAGCTTCGGGGACCGACAGGGTTGGCACACTGAAGCTTTCTTT
J: TRBJ1-1; D: .; size: .; length: 12; V: TRBV4-1; CDR3: CASSQDGFTGVF; DNA: TGCGCCAGCAGCCAAGATGGGTTTACGGGAGTCTTT
J: TRBJ2-1; D: TRBD1; size: .; length: 14; V: TRBV12-5; CDR3: CASGLSGTGKFSFF; DNA: TGTGCTAGTGGTTTGTCAGGGACAGGGAAGTTTTCGTTCTTC
J: TRBJ1-2; D: TRBD1; size: few; length: 15; V: TRBV6-5; CDR3: CASSPPGQGAGGYTF; DNA: TGTGCCAGCAGTCCGCCGGGACAGGGGGCCGGCGGCTACACCTTC
J: TRBJ1-2; D: .; size: few; length: 11; V: TRBV29-1; CDR3: CSVERNRYNTF; DNA: TGCAGCGTTGAGAGGAACAGGTACAACACCTTC
J: TRBJ2-5; D: .; size: .; length: 14; V: TRBV18; CDR3: CASSPRMEGETQYF; DNA: TGTGCCAGCTCACCAAGAATGGAGGGGGAGACCCAGTACTTC
J: TRBJ1-1; D: .; size: .; length: 13; V: TRBV7-2; CDR3: CASSLFEVAEAFF; DNA: TGTGCCAGCAGCTTATTTGAGGTTGCTGAAGCTTTCTTT
J: TRBJ2-3; D: TRBD2; size: few; length: 16; V: TRBV11-3; CDR3: CASSSRLAGRADTQYF; DNA: TGTGCCAGCAGCTCCCGACTAGCGGGGAGGGCAGATACGCAGTATTTT
J: TRBJ2-1; D: .; size: few; length: 17; V: TRBV4-1; CDR3: CASSQGYAASSYNEQFF; DNA: TGCGCCAGCAGCCAAGGTTATGCGGCGAGCTCCTACAATGAGCAGTTCTTC
J: TRBJ2-7; D: .; size: .; length: 13; V: TRBV30; CDR3: CAWSTGTRDEQYF; DNA: TGTGCCTGGAGTACCGGGACAAGGGACGAGCAGTACTTC
J: TRBJ2-7; D: TRBD2; size: .; length: 15; V: TRBV6-6; CDR3: CASSYLLAAAYEQYF; DNA: TGTGCCAGCAGTTACCTACTAGCGGCTGCCTACGAGCAGTACTTC
J: TRBJ2-3; D: .; size: .; length: 13; V: TRBV4-1; CDR3: CASSLRTEGAQYF; DNA: TGCGCCAGCAGCCTCCGGACTGAGGGCGCGCAGTATTTT
J: TRBJ2-7; D: .; size: few; length: 13; V: TRBV5-1; CDR3: CASRRGGTDEQYF; DNA: TGCGCCAGCAGGCGAGGAGGCACGGACGAGCAGTACTTC
J: TRBJ2-2; D: TRBD1; size: few; length: 13; V: TRBV5-1; CDR3: CASRTGETGELFF; DNA: TGCGCCAGCAGGACAGGGGAGACCGGGGAGCTGTTTTTT
J: TRBJ1-6; D: TRBD1; size: few; length: 18; V: TRBV19; CDR3: CASSIGVAGGIDNSPLHF; DNA: TGTGCCAGTAGTATAGGAGTGGCAGGGGGCATCGATAATTCACCCCTCCACTTT
J: TRBJ2-5; D: TRBD2; size: few; length: 14; V: TRBV5-1; CDR3: CASSLLAGRETQYF; DNA: TGCGCCAGCAGCTTACTAGCGGGACGGGAGACCCAGTACTTC
J: TRBJ1-2; D: TRBD1; size: .; length: 14; V: TRBV27; CDR3: CASSSMGQNYGYTF; DNA: TGTGCCAGCAGTTCCATGGGACAGAACTATGGCTACACCTTC
J: TRBJ2-7; D: TRBD2; size: .; length: 17; V: TRBV15; CDR3: CATSRPGSGRASYEQYF; DNA: TGTGCCACCAGCAGACCCGGAAGCGGGAGGGCATCCTACGAGCAGTACTTC
J: TRBJ2-7; D: .; size: few; length: 14; V: TRBV11-3; CDR3: CASSPTSVTYEQYF; DNA: TGTGCCAGCAGTCCGACATCGGTAACCTACGAGCAGTACTTC
J: TRBJ2-1; D: .; size: .; length: 14; V: TRBV18; CDR3: CASSPSSGEGEQFF; DNA: TGTGCCAGCTCACCAAGTTCCGGGGAAGGTGAGCAGTTCTTC
J: TRBJ2-1; D: TRBD2; size: .; length: 15; V: TRBV5-1; CDR3: CASSTSGGDYNEQFF; DNA: TGCGCCAGCAGCACTAGCGGGGGGGACTACAATGAGCAGTTCTTC
J: TRBJ2-7; D: TRBD1; size: .; length: 14; V: TRBV19; CDR3: CASSRGTGAYEQYF; DNA: TGTGCCAGTAGTAGGGGGACAGGGGCGTACGAGCAGTACTTC
J: TRBJ1-4; D: .; size: few; length: 13; V: TRBV18; CDR3: CASQRDINEKLFF; DNA: TGTGCCAGCCAACGGGACATTAATGAAAAACTGTTTTTT
J: TRBJ2-3; D: TRBD2; size: few; length: 19; V: TRBV7-2; CDR3: CASSLAPFTSGMGPDTQYF; DNA: TGTGCCAGCAGCTTAGCCCCTTTCACTAGCGGCATGGGCCCAGATACGCAGTATTTT
J: TRBJ1-1; D: TRBD1; size: .; length: 15; V: TRBV6-5; CDR3: CASSSPTGVNTEAFF; DNA: TGTGCCAGCAGTTCCCCGACAGGGGTGAACACTGAAGCTTTCTTT
J: TRBJ2-7; D: .; size: once; length: 14; V: TRBV30; CDR3: CAWTRTGIPYEQYF; DNA: TGTGCCTGGACTAGAACAGGGATCCCCTACGAGCAGTACTTC
J: TRBJ1-4; D: TRBD1; size: few; length: 14; V: TRBV6-1; CDR3: CASSEAGQPEKLFF; DNA: TGTGCCAGCAGTGAAGCGGGACAGCCCGAAAAACTGTTTTTT